The entry below gives a single T cell receptor (beta chain) sequence along with its context. Its antigen is not known. The record originates from a study of cytotoxic CD8 clonotypes in ibrutinib-treated CLL. Study at large: There were, on average, 255,043 productive templates and 85,000 to 95,000 productive rearrangements per sample. Study conclusions and caveats: Clonality was higher at baseline than in age-matched healthy donors and tracked circulating CD8+ T-cell counts. Treatment left the uncommon public clonotypes either contracted or stable in frequency.

V shed 4 bases and J shed 8 bases, with 17 bases lying between them. The CDR3 is 14 residues long. Germline V gene lookup returns CDR1 SQVTM and CDR2 ANQGSEA. Sequencing used immunoSEQ multiplex PCR; TCRdb keeps in-frame clones, though not all of them. Of about 300,000 clones detected, around 76% appear once; the ten largest clones hold about 5.7%. The source of this sequence is a human donor with chronic lymphocytic leukemia. This rearrangement joins TRBV29-1 to TRBJ1-4; D gene ambiguous. The sequences come from PBMCs, collected at disease progression, from a patient treated with ibrutinib. The CDR3 sequence: CSVVEDWQEEKLFF. CDR3 DNA sequence: TGCAGCGTTGTCGAGGACTGGCAGGAAGAAAAACTGTTTTTT.